The present T cell receptor beta chain was sequenced within a study of CD8 T cells in Susac syndrome. Random hexamers were used to reverse transcribe about 0.5 to 1 ug of RNA. Across 54 Vbeta and 13 Jbeta, immunoSEQ multiplex PCR amplified TCR beta CDR3. Each CDR3 protein is one row after TCRdb ran MiXCR on the immunoSEQ multiplex PCR reads. The table includes 150,000 to 200,000 distinct CDR3 sequences, just under 95% detected once. TCR beta sequencing covered blood CD8+ and CD4+ T cells. Matched for age and sex, the controls were healthy donors. FACS was used to enrich TEMRA cells, whereas the CD8+ and CD4+ T cells were obtained by negative isolation. This TCR derives from a human donor in good health. Sequenced input: CD4+ T cells from PBMCs.

CDR3 sequence: CASSVARDRPNSPLHF. CDR3 DNA sequence: TGTGCCAGCAGCGTAGCTCGGGACAGGCCCAATTCACCCCTCCACTTT. The chain couples TRBV9 to TRBJ1-6; 8 bases line up with TRBD1. Germline V CDR1 and CDR2: SGDLS, YYNGEE. J lost 7 bases, V lost 0 bases, and 6 bases had no gene match. This CDR3 has 16 residues. Based on the CDR3 plus reference TRBV9 and TRBJ1-6, the full variable domain is DSGVTQTPKHLITATGQRVTLRCSPRSGDLSVYWYQQSLDQGLQFLIQYYNGEERAKGNILERFSAQQFPDLHSELNLSSLELGDSALYFCASSVARDRPNSPLHFGNGTRLTVT.